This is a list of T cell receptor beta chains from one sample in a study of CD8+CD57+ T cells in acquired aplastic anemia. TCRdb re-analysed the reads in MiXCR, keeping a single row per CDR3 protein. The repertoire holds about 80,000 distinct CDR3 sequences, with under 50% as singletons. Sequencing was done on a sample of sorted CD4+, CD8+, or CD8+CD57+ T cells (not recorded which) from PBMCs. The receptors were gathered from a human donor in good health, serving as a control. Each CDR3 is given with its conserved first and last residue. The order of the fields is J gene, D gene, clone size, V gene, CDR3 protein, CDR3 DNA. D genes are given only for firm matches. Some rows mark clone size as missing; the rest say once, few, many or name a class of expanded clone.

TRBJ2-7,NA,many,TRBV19,CASSIVGGSYEQYF,TGTGCCAGTAGTATCGTCGGCGGGTCCTACGAGCAGTACTTC
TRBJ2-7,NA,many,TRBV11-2,CASSLARDEQYF,TGTGCCAGCAGCTTAGCACGGGACGAGCAGTACTTC
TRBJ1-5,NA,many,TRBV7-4,CASSLAHQPQHF,TGTGCCAGCAGCTTAGCCCATCAGCCCCAGCATTTT
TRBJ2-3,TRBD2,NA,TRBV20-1,CSARALGTSGRTDTQYF,TGCAGTGCTAGAGCGCTCGGGACTAGCGGGAGAACAGATACGCAGTATTTT
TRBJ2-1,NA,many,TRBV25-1,CASSGTYYNEQFF,TGTGCCAGCAGCGGGACTTACTACAATGAGCAGTTCTTC
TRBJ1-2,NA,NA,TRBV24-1,CATSEGANGYTF,TGTGCCACCAGTGAGGGGGCAAATGGCTACACCTTC
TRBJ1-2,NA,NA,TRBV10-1,CASSPLIPGLESYGYTF,TGCGCCAGCAGCCCTTTGATCCCGGGACTTGAGAGCTATGGCTACACCTTC
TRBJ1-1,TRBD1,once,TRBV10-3,CAISRQGWDAFF,TGTGCCATCAGTAGACAGGGCTGGGATGCTTTCTTT
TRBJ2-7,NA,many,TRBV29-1,CSVEQDSYEQYF,TGCAGCGTTGAACAGGATTCCTACGAGCAGTACTTC
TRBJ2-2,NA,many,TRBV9,CASSVGRTGELFF,TGTGCCAGCAGCGTAGGGAGGACCGGGGAGCTGTTTTTT
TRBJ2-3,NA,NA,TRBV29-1,CSVVTSTSTDTQYF,TGCAGCGTTGTCACATCTACTAGCACAGATACGCAGTATTTT
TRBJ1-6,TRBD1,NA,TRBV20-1,CSAKTGADNSPLHF,TGCAGTGCTAAGACAGGGGCGGATAATTCACCCCTCCACTTT
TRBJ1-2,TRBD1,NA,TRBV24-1,CATSDPLEGQVHYGYTF,TGTGCCACCAGTGACCCCTTGGAGGGACAGGTCCACTATGGCTACACCTTC
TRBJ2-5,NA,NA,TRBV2,CASSEANQGLETQYF,TGTGCCAGCAGTGAAGCGAATCAGGGTCTAGAGACCCAGTACTTC
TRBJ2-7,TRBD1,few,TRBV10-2,CASSESTGIYEQYF,TGCGCCAGCAGTGAGTCGACAGGGATCTACGAGCAGTACTTC
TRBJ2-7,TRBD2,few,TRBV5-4,CASSSGGGYEQYF,TGTGCCAGCAGCTCGGGCGGGGGGTACGAGCAGTACTTC
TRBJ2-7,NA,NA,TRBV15,CATSREQGRSYEQYF,TGTGCCACCAGCAGAGAACAGGGGAGGAGCTACGAGCAGTACTTC
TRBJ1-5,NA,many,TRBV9,CARGNQPQHF,TGTGCCAGGGGAAATCAGCCCCAGCATTTT
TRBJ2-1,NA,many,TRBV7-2,CASSLSNNEQFF,TGTGCCAGCAGCTTATCGAACAATGAGCAGTTCTTC
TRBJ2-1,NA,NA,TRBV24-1,CATSGGTGDEQFF,TGTGCCACCAGTGGCGGGACCGGGGATGAGCAGTTCTTC
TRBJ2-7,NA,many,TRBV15,CATSRDKDSFYEQYF,TGTGCCACCAGCAGAGACAAGGACTCGTTCTACGAGCAGTACTTC
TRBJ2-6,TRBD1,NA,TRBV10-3,CASSPGGAGANVLTF,TGTGCCAGCAGTCCAGGGGGCGCTGGGGCCAACGTCCTGACTTTC
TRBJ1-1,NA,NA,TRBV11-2,CASRAGVTEAFF,TGTGCCAGCAGAGCAGGGGTAACTGAAGCTTTCTTT
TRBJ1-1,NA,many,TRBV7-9,CASSIMTALYTEAFF,TGTGCCAGCAGTATCATGACAGCGCTTTACACTGAAGCTTTCTTT
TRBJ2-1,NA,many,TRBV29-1,CSVNSYNEQFF,TGCAGCGTTAACTCCTACAATGAGCAGTTCTTC
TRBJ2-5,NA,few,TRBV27,CASSLGPGTPQETQYF,TGTGCCAGCAGTTTAGGGCCAGGGACCCCCCAAGAGACCCAGTACTTC
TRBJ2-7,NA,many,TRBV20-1,CSAERRESSYEQYF,TGCAGTGCTGAGCGGAGGGAAAGCTCCTACGAGCAGTACTTC
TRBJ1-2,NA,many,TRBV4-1,CASSQSPGLESYGYTF,TGCGCCAGCAGCCAATCCCCGGGACTTGAGAGCTATGGCTACACCTTC
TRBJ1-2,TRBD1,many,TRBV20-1,CSAYEDRGYGYTF,TGCAGTGCTTACGAGGACAGGGGCTATGGCTACACCTTC
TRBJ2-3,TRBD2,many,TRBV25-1,CASSAEGGGGPTTDTQYF,TGTGCCAGCAGCGCCGAGGGGGGCGGGGGGCCGACCACAGATACGCAGTATTTT
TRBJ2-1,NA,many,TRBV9,CASSPGGASYNEQFF,TGTGCCAGCAGCCCAGGGGGGGCCTCCTACAATGAGCAGTTCTTC
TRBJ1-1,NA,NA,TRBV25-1,CASTLTVNTEAFF,TGTGCCAGCACGCTGACGGTGAACACTGAAGCTTTCTTT
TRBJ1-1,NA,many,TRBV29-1,CSVSRGTEAFF,TGCAGCGTTTCGAGGGGGACTGAAGCTTTCTTT
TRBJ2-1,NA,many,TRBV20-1,CSAIRGSNEQFF,TGCAGTGCTATTCGGGGGTCAAATGAGCAGTTCTTC
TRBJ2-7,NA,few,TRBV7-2,CASSFQGYEQYF,TGTGCCAGCAGCTTTCAGGGGTACGAGCAGTACTTC
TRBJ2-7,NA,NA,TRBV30,CAWRRQSYEQYF,TGTGCCTGGAGGAGGCAATCCTACGAGCAGTACTTC
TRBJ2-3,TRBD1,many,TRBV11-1,CASSHGQDITDTQYF,TGTGCCAGCAGCCACGGACAGGATATAACAGATACGCAGTATTTT